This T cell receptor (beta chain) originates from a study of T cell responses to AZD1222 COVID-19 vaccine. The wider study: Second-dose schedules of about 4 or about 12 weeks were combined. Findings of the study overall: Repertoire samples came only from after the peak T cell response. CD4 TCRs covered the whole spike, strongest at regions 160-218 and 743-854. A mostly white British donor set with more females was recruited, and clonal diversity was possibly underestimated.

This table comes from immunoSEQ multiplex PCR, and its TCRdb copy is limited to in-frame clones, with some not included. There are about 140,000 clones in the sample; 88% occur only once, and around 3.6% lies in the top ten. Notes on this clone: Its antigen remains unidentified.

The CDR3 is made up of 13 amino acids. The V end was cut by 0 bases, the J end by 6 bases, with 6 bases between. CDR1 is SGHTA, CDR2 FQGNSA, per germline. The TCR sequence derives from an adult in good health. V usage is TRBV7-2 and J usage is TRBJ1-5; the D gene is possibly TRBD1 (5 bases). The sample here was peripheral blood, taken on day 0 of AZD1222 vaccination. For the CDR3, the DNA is TGTGCCAGCAGCTTAGCGCAGGGTCAGCCCCAGCATTTT. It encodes CASSLAQGQPQHF.